The 8 T cell receptor beta chains presented below share a single source sample, sequenced in a study of identical twins. TCRdb used MiXCR to reprocess the 5' RACE reads, holding one entry per CDR3 protein. In the table there are some 600,000 distinct CDR3 sequences, under 8.5% of which are singletons. The same specimen was also included in a second study, on yellow fever vaccine responses in identical twins.

The sample taken for sequencing was PBMCs. These receptors all stem from a woman between 18 and 30 years old in good health.

This clonotype showed up just a few times. The chain couples TRBV19 to TRBJ2-1, with 7 bases aligning to TRBD2. Unmatched junction bases numbered 12, after V lost 5 bases and J lost 8 bases. Germline V gives CDR1 LNHDA, CDR2 SQIVND (reference sequence). The CDR3 extends over 15 amino acids. As DNA, the CDR3 is TGTGCCAGTAGTTCCGCGATGACTAGCATGCATGAGCAGTTCTTC. Its translation: CASSSAMTSMHEQFF.

This clonotype was picked up a small number of times. The chain joins TRBV29-1 to TRBJ1-1; tentatively, D is TRBD1 (6 bases). Germline-derived CDR1 and CDR2 are SQVTM and ANQGSEA. Trimming removed 4 bases at V and 4 bases at J, with 16 bases between. The CDR3 is made up of 14 amino acids. The CDR3 DNA is TGCAGCGTTGTCCCGCTAGGACAGTTCACTGAAGCTTTCTTT. Amino acids: CSVVPLGQFTEAFF.

This chain connects TRBV5-1 to TRBJ2-1; D is possibly TRBD1 (5 bases). This CDR3 comprises 14 residues. Trimming removed 7 bases from V and 4 bases from J, with 15 bases in between. In germline, CDR1 is SGHRS, CDR2 YFSETQ. In DNA, the CDR3 is TGCGCCAGCCATACAGGACCCACTTACAATGAGCAGTTCTTC. The encoded protein is CASHTGPTYNEQFF.

In its sample, this clonotype was seen many times. The chain is built from TRBV4-1 and TRBJ1-1; TRBD1 aligns across 8 bases. The CDR3 is made up of 17 amino acids. The V and J ends lost 1 base and 1 base, in that order; junction bases with no gene match: 8. Germline loops: CDR1 MGHRA, CDR2 YSYEKL. The CDR3: CASSQVAQGAGNTEAFF. CDR3 coding DNA: TGCGCCAGCAGCCAAGTCGCCCAGGGGGCAGGGAACACTGAAGCTTTCTTT.

The chain carries TRBV11-2 and TRBJ2-1; possibly TRBD2 for D (6 bases). CDR3 length: 15 residues. V was pared by 1 base and J by 5 bases, with 12 bases between. Germline assignment: CDR1 SGHAT and CDR2 FQNNGV. CDR3 bases: TGTGCCAGCAGCTTAGGACCGGGAGCCCACAATGAGCAGTTCTTC. Its protein is CASSLGPGAHNEQFF.

Only a few counts were recorded for this clonotype. The chain has TRBV20-1 and TRBJ1-6; no definite D call. CDR3 length equals 13 residues. V was shortened by 4 bases and J by 9 bases, with 13 bases between the two germline ends. Germline assignment: CDR1 DFQATT and CDR2 SNEGSKA (reference sequence). CDR3 nucleotides: TGCAGTGCTAAGGCCCGGGAAGGTTCACCCCTCCACTTT. Translated: CSAKAREGSPLHF.

The genes are TRBV15 and TRBJ2-7; 7 nucleotides line up with TRBD2. There are 16 residues in the CDR3. CDR1 LNHNV and CDR2 YYDKDF come from the germline V gene (reference sequence). With 3 bases clipped from V and 5 bases from J, the junction kept 13 bases outside the gene matches. CDR3 in DNA: TGTGCCACCAGCAGCCCCTCCGGGACTAACCCCAACGAGCAGTACTTC. Residues: CATSSPSGTNPNEQYF.

The chain couples TRBV29-1 to TRBJ1-5; 7 nucleotides align to TRBD1. Trimming removed 6 bases from V and 6 bases from J; junction bases left unmatched: 8. The CDR3 sequence is 13 residues long. Germline CDR1 SQVTM, CDR2 ANQGSEA. CDR3 nucleotide sequence: TGCAGCGTGACAGGGAATTGGGCTCAGCCCCAGCATTTT. Protein product: CSVTGNWAQPQHF.